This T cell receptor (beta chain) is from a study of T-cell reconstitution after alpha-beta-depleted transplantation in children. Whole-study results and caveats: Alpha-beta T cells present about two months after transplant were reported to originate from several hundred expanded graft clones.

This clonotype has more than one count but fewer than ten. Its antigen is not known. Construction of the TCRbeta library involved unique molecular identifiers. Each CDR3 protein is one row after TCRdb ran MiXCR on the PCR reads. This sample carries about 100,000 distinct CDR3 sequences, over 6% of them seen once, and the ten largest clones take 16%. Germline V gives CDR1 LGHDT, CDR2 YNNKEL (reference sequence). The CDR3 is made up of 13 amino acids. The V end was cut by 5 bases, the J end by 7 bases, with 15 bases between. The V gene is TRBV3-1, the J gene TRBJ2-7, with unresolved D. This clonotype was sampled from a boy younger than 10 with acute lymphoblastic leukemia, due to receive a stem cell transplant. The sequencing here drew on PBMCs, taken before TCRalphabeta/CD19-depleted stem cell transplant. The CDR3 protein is CASSADPGWEQYF. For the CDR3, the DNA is TGTGCCAGCAGCGCGGACCCTGGTTGGGAGCAGTACTTC.